The rows below give T cell receptor beta chains drawn from one sample of a study of neoadjuvant anti-PD-1 for oral cavity cancer. Some clones are missing from TCRdb's copy, which holds only in-frame ones; the method was immunoSEQ multiplex PCR. The repertoire holds more than 10,000 clones, with roughly 69% as singletons. Sequenced here: PBMCs, sampled before nivolumab (anti-PD-1) treatment. Source of these receptors: a person aged 35-79 years with oral cavity squamous cell carcinoma. Both conserved end residues are part of each CDR3. D genes are given only for firm matches. Size tells how often a clone was seen (once, few, many) or the class of an expanded clone, and some rows leave it out.

. TRBJ2-7 . TRBV5-1 CASSSSITYEQYF TGCGCCAGCAGCTCCTCGATTACCTACGAGCAGTACTTC
TRBD1 TRBJ1-2 few TRBV19 CASSPRDRGYGYTF TGTGCCAGTAGTCCGAGGGACAGGGGCTATGGCTACACCTTC
TRBD1 TRBJ1-1 . TRBV5-8 CASLAGDRALRNTEAFF TGTGCCAGCCTTGCGGGTGACAGGGCACTTCGGAACACTGAAGCTTTCTTT
. TRBJ1-1 once TRBV6-5 CASSYTEAFF TGTGCCAGCAGTTACACTGAAGCTTTCTTT
. TRBJ1-4 . TRBV10-2 CASSEGPRTGEKLFF TGCGCCAGCAGTGAGGGCCCCAGGACGGGTGAAAAACTGTTTTTT
. TRBJ1-5 . TRBV2 CASMGYGGVGNQPQHF TGTGCCAGCATGGGATACGGGGGTGTAGGCAATCAGCCCCAGCATTTT
TRBD1 TRBJ2-7 . TRBV2 CASSGGPSSYEQYF TGTGCCAGCTCAGGGGGCCCAAGCTCCTACGAGCAGTACTTC
. TRBJ1-1 . TRBV6-5 CASSTADTEAFF TGTGCCAGCAGTACAGCTGACACTGAAGCTTTCTTT
. TRBJ1-5 few TRBV7-8 CASRKAFDSNQPQHF TGTGCCAGCAGAAAGGCGTTCGATAGCAATCAGCCCCAGCATTTT
TRBD1 TRBJ2-7 . TRBV7-9 CASQGDAGEQYF TGTGCCAGCCAGGGGGATGCGGGCGAGCAGTACTTC
. TRBJ1-1 few TRBV7-9 CASSLTGTLNTEAFF TGTGCCAGCAGCTTGACAGGAACCTTGAACACTGAAGCTTTCTTT
TRBD1 TRBJ2-7 few TRBV6-5 CASSYSGTGVDEQYF TGTGCCAGCAGTTACTCGGGGACAGGAGTGGACGAGCAGTACTTC
. TRBJ1-1 few TRBV2 CASRMGGLEAFF TGTGCCAGCAGAATGGGGGGTCTCGAAGCTTTCTTT
TRBD1 TRBJ2-1 . TRBV6-1 CASSEVLDRANEQFF TGTGCCAGCAGTGAAGTACTGGACAGGGCTAATGAGCAGTTCTTC
TRBD1 TRBJ1-1 few TRBV27 CASSPRGQGDNTEAFF TGTGCCAGCAGTCCGAGGGGACAGGGGGATAACACTGAAGCTTTCTTT
TRBD2 TRBJ2-1 . TRBV11-2 CASSLAGSFYNEQFF TGTGCCAGCAGCCTAGCGGGATCGTTCTACAATGAGCAGTTCTTC
. TRBJ1-1 once TRBV7-9 CASSLGGAGTEAFF TGTGCCAGCAGCTTAGGAGGAGCGGGAACTGAAGCTTTCTTT
TRBD1 TRBJ1-5 . TRBV2 CASDPGQQPQHF TGTGCCAGCGACCCGGGACAGCAGCCCCAGCATTTT
. TRBJ1-4 . TRBV9 CASSPDPTGREKLFF TGTGCCAGCAGCCCGGACCCCACCGGCCGTGAAAAACTGTTTTTT
TRBD1 TRBJ1-1 . TRBV6-4 CASMDRGRSAEAFF TGTGCCAGCATGGACAGGGGGCGAAGCGCTGAAGCTTTCTTT
TRBD1 TRBJ1-6 . TRBV18 CASSPTGERSPLHF TGTGCCAGCTCACCAACAGGGGAGCGGTCACCCCTCCACTTT
. TRBJ2-5 . TRBV2 CASMAGASETQYF TGTGCCAGCATGGCCGGGGCCAGCGAGACCCAGTACTTC
. TRBJ1-1 . TRBV25-1 CASRGEWGDRNTEAFF TGTGCCAGCAGGGGGGAATGGGGAGACAGGAACACTGAAGCTTTCTTT
. TRBJ1-1 . TRBV5-1 CASSPGFLRDTEAFF TGCGCCAGCAGCCCTGGATTTTTGCGGGACACTGAAGCTTTCTTT
. TRBJ1-6 few TRBV10-3 CATTEAYNSPLHF TGTGCCACTACAGAGGCTTATAATTCACCCCTCCACTTT
TRBD2 TRBJ2-1 . TRBV9 CASSVGRGTSGANEQFF TGTGCCAGCAGCGTAGGGAGAGGGACTAGCGGGGCCAATGAGCAGTTCTTC
. TRBJ2-3 . TRBV29-1 CSVEDARSSTDTQYF TGCAGCGTTGAAGATGCACGGAGTAGCACAGATACGCAGTATTTT
TRBD2 TRBJ2-5 . TRBV4-1 CASSQTTSGRWETQYF TGCGCCAGCAGCCAAACGACTAGCGGGAGATGGGAGACCCAGTACTTC
. TRBJ2-6 . TRBV7-8 CASSSARTDLSGANVLTF TGTGCCAGCAGCTCTGCCCGGACGGATCTCTCTGGGGCCAACGTCCTGACTTTC
TRBD2 TRBJ2-3 . TRBV28 CASSQTSGYTDTQYF TGTGCCAGCAGCCAGACTAGCGGTTACACAGATACGCAGTATTTT
TRBD1 TRBJ1-5 few TRBV19 CASSRGQGGNQPQHF TGTGCCAGTTCTAGGGGACAGGGGGGGAATCAGCCCCAGCATTTT
TRBD2 TRBJ2-3 . TRBV2 CASSGKRGDLSSTDTQYF TGTGCCAGCAGTGGAAAGCGGGGGGACCTATCTAGCACAGATACGCAGTATTTT
. TRBJ1-1 . TRBV29-1 CSVGVTEAFF TGCAGCGTTGGGGTGACTGAAGCTTTCTTT
TRBD1 TRBJ1-2 . TRBV6-5 CASSLDRDRPDYGYTF TGTGCCAGCAGTTTAGACCGGGACAGGCCCGACTATGGCTACACCTTC
. TRBJ1-5 few TRBV28 CASHTGAGRRPQHF TGTGCCAGCCACACCGGGGCAGGGCGGAGGCCCCAGCATTTT
. TRBJ2-5 . TRBV9 CASSVGGETQYF TGTGCCAGCAGCGTAGGGGGAGAGACCCAGTACTTC
TRBD1 TRBJ2-1 . TRBV10-3 CAISGTGAYNEQFF TGTGCCATCAGTGGGACAGGAGCCTACAATGAGCAGTTCTTC
TRBD2 TRBJ2-4 . TRBV5-4 CASSPGLAGTNIQYF TGTGCCAGCAGTCCGGGACTAGCGGGGACGAACATTCAGTACTTC
TRBD2 TRBJ2-3 . TRBV19 CASRRLAGDTDTQYF TGTGCCAGTAGAAGACTAGCGGGGGACACAGATACGCAGTATTTT
TRBD2 TRBJ2-2 . TRBV9 CASSFPSGRRDTGELFF TGTGCCAGCAGCTTCCCTAGCGGGAGGCGGGATACCGGGGAGCTGTTTTTT
TRBD1 TRBJ2-5 . TRBV5-1 CASSLAGLRTGQETQYF TGCGCCAGCAGCTTGGCCGGACTAAGGACAGGGCAAGAGACCCAGTACTTC
TRBD2 TRBJ2-5 . TRBV28 CASSNSGGGETQYF TGTGCCAGCAGCAATAGCGGGGGCGGGGAGACCCAGTACTTC
TRBD2 TRBJ2-1 . TRBV9 CASSPFPTSGKVNEQFF TGTGCCAGCAGCCCATTTCCGACTAGCGGGAAGGTAAATGAGCAGTTCTTC
. TRBJ1-1 . TRBV9 CASSVGTSWMNTEAFF TGTGCCAGCAGCGTAGGGACATCCTGGATGAACACTGAAGCTTTCTTT
. TRBJ2-1 . TRBV6-6 CASTNEGLSYNEQFF TGTGCCAGCACTAACGAGGGACTTAGTTACAATGAGCAGTTCTTC
. TRBJ1-5 . TRBV5-4 CASSLAGAGNQPQHF TGTGCCAGCAGCTTGGCAGGGGCTGGGAATCAGCCCCAGCATTTT
. TRBJ1-2 few TRBV20-1 CSARDPGGYTF TGCAGTGCTAGAGATCCGGGAGGCTACACCTTC
TRBD1 TRBJ1-4 . TRBV28 CASKTGGYEKLFF TGTGCCAGCAAGACAGGGGGTTATGAAAAACTGTTTTTT
TRBD2 TRBJ2-5 once TRBV27 CASRSWASGEETQYF TGTGCCAGCAGATCCTGGGCTAGCGGTGAGGAGACCCAGTACTTC
. TRBJ1-2 . TRBV5-1 CASSAGGGSNYGYTF TGCGCCAGCAGCGCCGGGGGAGGTTCTAACTATGGCTACACCTTC
. TRBJ2-4 few TRBV7-9 CASGLGPIEVAKNIQYF TGTGCCAGCGGGTTAGGACCAATTGAGGTAGCCAAAAACATTCAGTACTTC
. TRBJ1-5 . TRBV6-5 CASKIRVYSNQPQHF TGTGCCAGCAAGATACGAGTCTATAGCAATCAGCCCCAGCATTTT
TRBD1 TRBJ2-7 . TRBV2 CASNGQGSYEQYF TGTGCCAGCAATGGACAGGGGAGCTACGAGCAGTACTTC